The TCR beta chain described here comes from a study of liver allograft versus peripheral blood T cells. At the level of the study: Recipients' peripheral blood supplied the T cell receptor repertoires against which those in transplanted livers were compared.

Judged by abundance, this clonotype is medium-sized. As yet, its antigen is unknown. Study findings and constraints: Liver allografts reportedly held T cell receptor repertoires unlike those in peripheral blood.

Per the germline V gene, CDR1 is SQVTM and CDR2 is ANQGSEA. CDR3 length equals 14 residues. Trimming removed 7 bases from V and 4 bases from J, with 17 bases in between. One entry per CDR3 protein, called by TCRdb with MiXCR from the reads. The sample includes 7,000 to 9,000 distinct CDR3 sequences, 15% to 20% seen only once; the top ten take over 4%. The J gene is TRBJ1-5, the V gene TRBV29-1; D perhaps matches TRBD1 (6 bases). The receptor was derived from a human patient who had a liver transplant. Some T cells may trace back to the graft donor. CDR3 in amino acids: CSALTGTHNQPQHF. In DNA, the CDR3 is TGCAGCGCGCTTACAGGGACCCATAATCAGCCCCAGCATTTT.